The 22 T cell receptor beta chains listed next were all sequenced from one sample in a study of T cells in Graves' hyperthyroidism and ophthalmopathy. RNA transcripts were the template for amplifying TCR beta CDR3 regions. Primed by the HTBI set, a first-round RT-PCR was run on the TCR CDR3. TCRdb fed the multiplex PCR reads into MiXCR, producing one record per CDR3 protein. The sample lists about 410,000 distinct CDR3 sequences, roughly 14% occurring once. Material: blood. The receptors derive from a man aged 18 to 30 with Graves' ophthalmopathy.

This clonotype was detected ten times or more. The chain is built from TRBV5-1 and TRBJ2-3; TRBD1 agrees at 9 bases. The CDR3 has 15 residues. Germline V gene lookup returns CDR1 SGHRS and CDR2 YFSETQ. Trimming cost V 3 bases and J 3 bases; bases outside gene matches: 5. CDR3 nucleotides: TGCGCCAGCAGCTCCTGGACAGGGGAGACAGATACGCAGTATTTT. Its protein product is CASSSWTGETDTQYF.

This clonotype was recorded many times. The chain uses TRBV29-1 and TRBJ2-7, with TRBD2 identical over 11 bases. Germline V gene data show CDR1 as SQVTM and CDR2 as ANQGSEA. CDR3 size: 14 residues. J was trimmed by 7 bases and V by 2 bases; bases with no gene match: 7. The CDR3 is CSVEIAGGTWEQYF. The CDR3 nucleotides are TGCAGCGTTGAAATAGCGGGGGGGACGTGGGAGCAGTACTTC.

This clonotype was recorded many times. The CDR3 here is CASSVNTASYEQYF. CDR3 nucleotides: TGTGCCAGCAGCGTGAATACAGCCTCCTACGAGCAGTACTTC. This chain connects TRBV7-9 to TRBJ2-7; D is ambiguous. CDR3 length: 14 residues. Trimming removed 5 bases at V and 0 bases at J, with 11 bases between. The germline gives CDR1 SEHNR, CDR2 FQNEAQ (reference sequence). The full variable domain, in which reference TRBV7-9 and TRBJ2-7 provide the parts outside the CDR3, is DTGVSQNPRHKITKRGQNVTFRCDPISEHNRLYWYRQTLGQGPEFLTYFQNEAQLEKSRLLSDRFSAERPKGSFSTLEIQRTEQGDSAMYLCASSVNTASYEQYFGPGTRLTVT.

This chain connects TRBV20-1 to TRBJ2-7; tentative D call: TRBD2 (5 bases). Germline V CDR1 and CDR2: DFQATT, SNEGSKA (reference sequence). Trimming shortened V by 6 bases and J by 1 base, and 10 bases separated the two germline ends. CDR3 size: 12 residues. CDR3: CSAPRDSYEQYF. In DNA, the CDR3 is TGCAGTGCACCCCGGGATTCCTACGAGCAGTACTTC.

This clonotype appeared many times. The chain recombines TRBV6-1 with TRBJ1-2; D may be TRBD1 (6 bases). Trimming stripped 6 bases from V and 5 bases from J, with 10 bases between. The length of the CDR3 is 12 residues. Germline V gene lookup returns CDR1 MNHNS and CDR2 SASEGT. The DNA for the CDR3 is TGTGCCAGCAGGACCGGGACATATGGCTACACCTTC. Translated: CASRTGTYGYTF.

Only a few counts were recorded for this clonotype. CDR3 residues: CATSRVVGTDTQYF. CDR3 coding DNA: TGTGCCACCAGCAGAGTAGTGGGCACAGATACGCAGTATTTT. This chain uses TRBV15 with TRBJ2-3; D gene ambiguous. The CDR3 consists of 14 residues. The V gene lost 1 base and the J gene lost 1 base, with 6 bases spanning the gap. Germline V gene data show CDR1 as LNHNV and CDR2 as YYDKDF (reference sequence).

This clonotype turned up a few times. The V call is TRBV24-1, the J call TRBJ2-5; D unclear. The CDR3 runs to 15 residues. CDR1 and CDR2 from the germline V gene are KGHDR and SFDVKD. V was shortened by 0 bases and J by 1 base, with 8 bases between the two germline ends. CDR3 in DNA: TGTGCCACCAGTGATTTGGGCACTACCCAAGAGACCCAGTACTTC. Translation: CATSDLGTTQETQYF.

This clonotype showed up many times. This chain connects TRBV29-1 to TRBJ2-7, with 8 bases aligning to TRBD2. V dropped 0 bases and J dropped 0; count of bases not matched to a gene: 7. Germline V gives CDR1 SQVTM, CDR2 ANQGSEA. The CDR3 runs 16 residues. The chain's CDR3 is CSVEEPAGASSYEQYF. The CDR3 DNA is TGCAGCGTTGAAGAACCAGCGGGAGCGAGCTCCTACGAGCAGTACTTC.

The chain is built from TRBV25-1 and TRBJ1-3, with D perhaps TRBD1 (6 bases). This CDR3 contains 16 residues. Per germline, CDR1 MGHDK and CDR2 SYGVNS. The V gene lost 5 bases and the J gene lost 5 bases, with 19 bases spanning the gap. The CDR3 region is CASSPRGGGRRNTIYF. CDR3 coding DNA: TGTGCCAGCAGTCCCCGTGGGGGGGGGCGCAGAAACACCATATATTTT.

V gene TRBV4-1 combines with J gene TRBJ1-2; D is uncertain. The CDR3 sequence is 18 residues long. V lost 0 bases to trimming and J lost 1 base, with 18 bases between them. The V gene's germline CDR1 is MGHRA and CDR2 YSYEKL. DNA for the CDR3: TGCGCCAGCAGCCAAGATTTAATGGTTCGGCTTCTTAACTATGGCTACACCTTC. The encoded protein is CASSQDLMVRLLNYGYTF.

The rearrangement uses TRBV5-1 and TRBJ1-2; a weak D match, TRBD1 (5 bases). The CDR3 runs to 16 residues. The ends were cut back, 4 bases at V and 0 bases at J, with 16 bases in the middle. Germline-derived CDR1 and CDR2 are SGHRS and YFSETQ. The CDR3 loop is CASSGWGDHSNYGYTF. The DNA of the CDR3 is TGCGCCAGCAGCGGATGGGGGGACCATTCTAACTATGGCTACACCTTC.

This clonotype has at least ten counts. CDR3 sequence: CASSEFSSREAFF. The CDR3 bases are TGTGCCAGCAGTGAATTTTCTAGCAGGGAGGCTTTCTTT. The chain joins TRBV2 to TRBJ1-1; a possible D gene is TRBD1 (5 bases). CDR3 size: 13 residues. The V end was cut by 2 bases, the J end by 11 bases, with 15 bases between. Germline loops: CDR1 SNHLY, CDR2 FYNNEI.

This chain connects TRBV5-1 to TRBJ2-1; D could derive from TRBD1 or TRBD2 (5 bases each). The V gene's germline CDR1 is SGHRS and CDR2 YFSETQ. CDR3 size: 15 residues. V lost 5 bases, J lost 2 bases, and 14 bases lay in between. The CDR3 DNA is TGCGCCAGCAGGGATGGACTGGGGCCCTACAATGAGCAGTTCTTC. It encodes CASRDGLGPYNEQFF.

This clonotype was seen many times. This chain uses TRBV5-1 with TRBJ1-1, with 8 bases lining up with TRBD1. Trimming cost V 0 bases and J 3 bases; bases outside gene matches: 7. The CDR3 contains 16 residues. CDR1 and CDR2 (germline): SGHRS, YFSETQ. This chain's CDR3 is CASSLDRGTGDTEAFF. The DNA of the CDR3 is TGCGCCAGCAGCTTGGACAGGGGGACTGGGGACACTGAAGCTTTCTTT. The variable domain in full, with the rest retrieved from reference TRBV5-1 and TRBJ1-1, is KAGVTQTPRYLIKTRGQQVTLSCSPISGHRSVSWYQQTPGQGLQFLFEYFSETQRNKGNFPGRFSGRQFSNSRSEMNVSTLELGDSALYLCASSLDRGTGDTEAFFGQGTRLTVV.

The J gene is TRBJ2-7, the V gene TRBV12-3 or TRBV12-4, with TRBD1 identical over 12 bases. V was clipped by 5 bases and J by 3 bases; unmatched bases: 8. This CDR3 is built from 16 residues. This chain's CDR3 is CASSVTGTGGVYEQYF. The CDR3 nucleotides read TGTGCCAGCAGTGTAACCGGGACAGGGGGCGTCTACGAGCAGTACTTC.

This clonotype has a count of ten or more. This rearrangement joins TRBV6-1 to TRBJ2-1; unclear D gene. The CDR3 sequence is 15 residues long. V was pared by 0 bases and J by 2 bases, with 8 bases between. The germline gives CDR1 MNHNS, CDR2 SASEGT. The CDR3 loop is CASSEARQTYNEQFF. CDR3 in DNA: TGTGCCAGCAGTGAAGCGCGCCAGACCTACAATGAGCAGTTCTTC.

There are many counts of this clonotype. This rearrangement joins TRBV12-3 or TRBV12-4 to TRBJ1-1, with D hard to call. With 3 bases removed from V and 6 bases from J, the gap between germline ends came to 11 bases. The CDR3 extends over 13 amino acids. The CDR3 DNA reads as TGTGCCAGCAGTTTTGGTAACCGAGCTGAAGCTTTCTTT. As protein: CASSFGNRAEAFF.

This clonotype showed up many times. The chain joins TRBV29-1 to TRBJ2-5, with TRBD2 as a possible D gene (7 bases). Deletions cut 5 bases from V and 4 bases from J, with 11 bases between. Germline V CDR1 and CDR2: SQVTM, ANQGSEA. The CDR3 contains 12 residues. CDR3: CSVFGGPETQYF. The CDR3 nucleotides read TGCAGCGTTTTCGGGGGGCCAGAGACCCAGTACTTC.

With regard to this clonotype: A single base separates this from a much larger clone, so it may be a read error. J is TRBJ2-2 and V is TRBV28; TRBD1 agrees at 10 bases. The CDR3 is made up of 14 amino acids. With V trimmed by 11 bases and J by 5 bases, 8 bases remained unmatched. Germline loops: CDR1 MDHEN, CDR2 SYDVKM. The CDR3 DNA reads TGTGCCGGCAAGGGGACAGGGGTAACCGGGGAGCTGTTTTTT. This gives the protein CAGKGTGVTGELFF.

The chain employs TRBV5-4 and TRBJ2-5, with 10 bases aligning to TRBD2. CDR3 size: 16 residues. The V segment lost 3 bases and the J segment 2 bases; nucleotides outside the gene matches: 7. Germline CDR1 SGHNT, CDR2 YYREEE (reference sequence). CDR3 coding DNA: TGTGCCAGCAGCTCAAGCTTTAGCGGGGGGCAAGAGACCCAGTACTTC. Encoded protein: CASSSSFSGGQETQYF.

This clonotype has ten or more counts. V and J are TRBV11-1 and TRBJ2-7; D is possibly TRBD2 (6 bases). Germline CDR1 reads SGHAT; CDR2 reads FQDESV (reference sequence). V lost 3 bases, J lost 3 bases, and 18 bases lay in between. This CDR3 is 16 amino acids long. CDR3 protein: CASSLEGGGALYEQYF. CDR3 coding DNA: TGTGCCAGCAGCTTGGAGGGTGGAGGGGCCCTCTACGAGCAGTACTTC.

In this sample, this clonotype turned up a few times. V is TRBV6-5 and J is TRBJ2-1; 7 bases are a match to TRBD2. The CDR3 runs 14 residues. Unmatched junction bases numbered 4, after V lost 2 bases and J lost 6 bases. Germline assignment: CDR1 MNHEY and CDR2 SVGAGI. CDR3 region: CASSYSGIGNEQFF. The CDR3 DNA is TGTGCCAGCAGTTACAGCGGGATAGGCAATGAGCAGTTCTTC.